Below, 18 T cell receptor beta chains from the same sample are listed, as sequenced in a study of blood T cell repertoires in COVID-19. The repertoire was sequenced with immunoSEQ multiplex PCR; TCRdb's copy has only in-frame clones and lacks some. This sample carries some 300,000 clones, 75% to 90% of them seen once, and the ten largest clones take 1.5% to 2%. Sample: PBMCs or T cells enriched from blood (not recorded which). The origin of the receptors is a woman in her 40s who had recovered from COVID-19.

This chain connects TRBV6-5 to TRBJ1-5; D unclear. In germline, CDR1 is MNHEY, CDR2 SVGAGI. The CDR3 is 16 residues long. The germline V and J ends were trimmed by 4 bases and 3 bases, with 16 bases remaining between them. The CDR3 DNA follows: TGTGCCAGCAGTTTGAAAAGGACGGGATTCAATCAGCCCCAGCATTTT. It encodes CASSLKRTGFNQPQHF.

This clone showed up just a few times. The V call is TRBV6-2 or TRBV6-3, the J call TRBJ1-2; tentatively, D is TRBD1 (5 bases). Deletions cut 2 bases from V and 0 bases from J, with 13 bases between. The CDR3 spans 16 residues. Germline V gene lookup returns CDR1 MNHEY and CDR2 SVGEGT. For the CDR3, the DNA is TGTGCCAGCAGTTACGGGGGACTGTATGCTAACTATGGCTACACCTTC. It is translated as CASSYGGLYANYGYTF.

The J gene is TRBJ1-1, the V gene TRBV4-3; TRBD1 agrees at 8 bases. Losses at the gene ends were 3 bases for V and 4 bases for J; bases not matched to a gene: 4. CDR3 length: 14 amino acids. Germline CDR1 is LGHNA and CDR2 is YSLEER. The CDR3 DNA follows: TGCGCCAGCAGCCATGTTGACAGGGGCACTGAAGCTTTCTTT. It is translated as CASSHVDRGTEAFF.

The chain has TRBV5-1 and TRBJ2-1; 9 bases agree with TRBD2. V dropped 3 bases and J dropped 5; count of bases not matched to a gene: 6. The CDR3 runs to 15 residues. Germline V gene sequence: CDR1 SGHRS, CDR2 YFSETQ. CDR3 loop: CASSSGTSNHNEQFF. The DNA of the CDR3 is TGCGCCAGCAGCTCCGGGACTAGCAACCACAATGAGCAGTTCTTC.

V gene TRBV28 combines with J gene TRBJ1-1; D is uncertain. The V gene lost 2 bases and the J gene lost 10 bases, with 14 bases spanning the gap. This CDR3 has 13 amino acids. Germline CDR1 and CDR2: MDHEN and SYDVKM. The CDR3 DNA sequence: TGTGCCAGCAGTTTAGTTCAGGCTTCAGGAGCTTTCTTT. This sequence encodes CASSLVQASGAFF.

The chain recombines TRBV5-5 with TRBJ1-5; no firm D call. With 1 base removed from V and 4 bases from J, the gap between germline ends came to 9 bases. CDR1 and CDR2 (germline): SGHKS, YYEKEE (reference sequence). There are 14 residues in the CDR3. The CDR3 DNA follows: TGTGCCAGCAGCTTGAGTTGGCAGAATCAGCCCCAGCATTTT. This sequence encodes CASSLSWQNQPQHF.

V gene TRBV11-2 combines with J gene TRBJ1-3; D is unresolved. In germline, CDR1 is SGHAT, CDR2 FQNNGV. The V and J ends lost 1 base and 0 bases respectively, with 7 bases between them. The CDR3 contains 15 residues. Written as DNA, the CDR3 is TGTGCCAGCAGCTTAGGAACTCCCTCTGGAAACACCATATATTTT. This codes for CASSLGTPSGNTIYF. The whole variable domain, remainder taken from reference TRBV11-2 and TRBJ1-3, is EAGVAQSPRYKIIEKRQSVAFWCNPISGHATLYWYQQILGQGPKLLIQFQNNGVVDDSQLPKDRFSAERLKGVDSTLKIQPAKLEDSAVYLCASSLGTPSGNTIYFGEGSWLTVV.

V and J are TRBV14 and TRBJ2-3; D not certain. In germline, CDR1 is SGHDN, CDR2 FVKESK. The CDR3 spans 14 residues. Trimming removed 2 bases from V and 0 bases from J, with 6 bases in between. In DNA, the CDR3 is TGTGCCAGCAGCCAATGGCAGAGCACAGATACGCAGTATTTT. It translates to CASSQWQSTDTQYF.

The chain is built from TRBV4-2 and TRBJ1-2; 8 bases are shared with TRBD1. With V trimmed by 0 bases and J by 7 bases, 4 bases remained unmatched. Germline V gene data show CDR1 as LGHNA and CDR2 as YNFKEQ. CDR3 size: 14 residues. The CDR3 coding sequence is TGTGCCAGCAGCCAAGACAGGGGGCAAGGTGGCTACACCTTC. Translated: CASSQDRGQGGYTF.

This rearrangement joins TRBV19 to TRBJ1-1; D is possibly TRBD1 (6 bases). The CDR3 length is 13 residues. V was clipped by 5 bases and J by 4 bases, with 11 bases between them. Germline V CDR1 and CDR2: LNHDA, SQIVND (reference sequence). The CDR3 DNA sequence: TGTGCCAGTAGTCCACAGGGATTCACTGAAGCTTTCTTT. As protein: CASSPQGFTEAFF.

The chain employs TRBV7-3 and TRBJ2-3, with D unresolved. The CDR3 extends over 14 amino acids. V lost 1 base to trimming and J lost 6 bases, with 11 bases between them. CDR1 and CDR2 from the germline V gene are SGHTA and FQGTGA. The CDR3 sequence: CASSLNSPPDTQYF. The CDR3 nucleotides are TGTGCCAGCAGCTTAAACTCGCCCCCCGATACGCAGTATTTT.

This sequence joins TRBV19 and TRBJ2-1, with D tentatively TRBD1 (6 bases). V shed 3 bases and J shed 1 base, with 16 bases lying between them. The CDR3 covers 17 residues. Germline-derived CDR1 and CDR2 are LNHDA and SQIVND (reference sequence). For the CDR3, the DNA is TGTGCCAGTAGTATGGTGGTTGCAGGGGATTCCTACAATGAGCAGTTCTTC. Translating gives CASSMVVAGDSYNEQFF.

The chain links TRBV7-9 to TRBJ2-2; TRBD1 aligns across 11 bases. Germline lookup yields CDR1 SEHNR and CDR2 FQNEAQ (reference sequence). There are 18 residues in the CDR3. After removal of 5 bases from V and 5 bases from J, the junction contained 13 bases not matched to a gene. The CDR3 DNA reads TGTGCCAGCAGCCTTCGGTTCACGGGGACAGGGGGGACCGGGGAGCTGTTTTTT. It encodes CASSLRFTGTGGTGELFF.

The genes are TRBV30 and TRBJ2-3; TRBD1 matches 7 bases. V dropped 0 bases and J dropped 3; count of bases not matched to a gene: 0. In germline, CDR1 is GTSNPN, CDR2 SVGIG (reference sequence). The CDR3 sequence is 13 residues long. The chain's CDR3 is CAWSVQGTDTQYF. The CDR3 coding sequence is TGTGCCTGGAGTGTACAGGGGACAGATACGCAGTATTTT. Supplemented by reference TRBV30 and TRBJ2-3, the full variable domain reads SQTIHQWPATLVQPVGSPLSLECTVEGTSNPNLYWYRQAAGRGLQLLFYSVGIGQISSEVPQNLSASRPQDRQFILSSKKLLLSDSGFYLCAWSVQGTDTQYFGPGTRLTVL.

This clone was counted once. The J gene is TRBJ1-2, the V gene TRBV18; D unresolved. V was trimmed by 3 bases and J by 6 bases, leaving 8 bases between them. Germline CDR1 is KGHSH and CDR2 is LQKENI. The CDR3 extends over 12 amino acids. CDR3: CASSPRADGYTF. Here the CDR3 DNA reads TGTGCCAGCTCACCGCGGGCTGATGGCTACACCTTC.

The J gene is TRBJ1-6, the V gene TRBV6-5, with TRBD1 as a possible D gene (6 bases). CDR1 and CDR2 from the germline V gene are MNHEY and SVGAGI. The CDR3 is made up of 15 amino acids. V gave up 6 bases and J gave up 6 bases, with 15 bases separating them. CDR3: CASSKKQGPNSPLHF. The CDR3 bases are TGTGCCAGCAGCAAAAAACAGGGTCCTAATTCACCCCTCCACTTT.

The chain recombines TRBV15 with TRBJ1-2; 8 positions agree with TRBD1. With 0 bases clipped from V and 4 bases from J, the junction kept 4 bases outside the gene matches. Germline V gene sequence: CDR1 LNHNV, CDR2 YYDKDF (reference sequence). The CDR3 is 15 amino acids. This chain's CDR3 is CATSREQGAGYGYTF. The CDR3 DNA reads as TGTGCCACCAGCAGAGAGCAGGGGGCAGGCTATGGCTACACCTTC.

The chain employs TRBV7-3 and TRBJ2-5; the D gene is possibly TRBD2 (6 bases). CDR1 SGHTA and CDR2 FQGTGA come from the germline V gene. This CDR3 contains 14 residues. V was clipped by 2 bases and J by 5 bases, with 12 bases between them. In nucleotides, the CDR3 is TGTGCCAGCAGCTTATTGGGGGGTAGGGAGACCCAGTACTTC. Translation gives CASSLLGGRETQYF.